One sample yielded the 13 T cell receptor beta chains listed below, sequenced in a study of a mutant IDH1 vaccine in newly diagnosed glioma. Time point defined: week 23, last vaccination. In the vaccine, a single dose held 300 ug of the mutant IDH1 20-mer peptide, along with topical imiquimod. Profiled with immunoSEQ multiplex PCR; TCRdb holds only in-frame clones, not every one. Of tens of thousands of clones listed, roughly 84% are singletons. For these TCRs, the target antigens are not known. This sample comprised PBMCs, obtained from a glioma patient whose treatment included an IDH1 peptide vaccine. These receptors came from a man aged 18-30 years with glioma.

This chain links TRBV6-5 with TRBJ2-7, with 12 bases identical to TRBD2. The CDR3 consists of 15 residues. Germline V gene sequence: CDR1 MNHEY, CDR2 SVGAGI. Trimming removed 0 bases from V and 6 bases from J; junction bases left unmatched: 3. The CDR3, as DNA: TGTGCCAGCAGTTACTCTACTAGCGGGGGGAGCGAGCAGTACTTC. Translated: CASSYSTSGGSEQYF.

The chain uses TRBV19 and TRBJ1-1; D gene unclear. Between the trimmed V and J ends, which lost 4 bases and 2 bases, there was a span of 8 bases. Germline V gene sequence: CDR1 LNHDA, CDR2 SQIVND (reference sequence). The CDR3 sequence is 13 residues long. CDR3 sequence (DNA): TGTGCCAGTAGTACGGACGGCAACACTGAAGCTTTCTTT. It translates to CASSTDGNTEAFF.

CDR3 bases: TGTGCCAGCAGCTCCTGGGGACTAGGAGGTTCCTACAATGAGCAGTTCTTC. It is translated as CASSSWGLGGSYNEQFF. V and J are TRBV13 and TRBJ2-1, with 8 bases that match TRBD2. CDR3 length: 17 amino acids. Germline-derived CDR1 and CDR2 are PRHDT and FYEKMQ (reference sequence). V dropped 4 bases and J dropped 1; count of bases not matched to a gene: 9.

This chain connects TRBV11-2 to TRBJ1-1; D is ambiguous. Germline lookup yields CDR1 SGHAT and CDR2 FQNNGV. This CDR3 is built from 15 residues. Trimming pared 1 base from V and 1 base from J, leaving 10 bases between. Here the CDR3 DNA reads TGTGCCAGCAGCTTAGGCGACAAAGGGAACACTGAAGCTTTCTTT. Amino acids: CASSLGDKGNTEAFF.

The chain uses TRBV13 and TRBJ1-2; D is unclear. This CDR3 is 12 amino acids long. Deletions cut 3 bases from V and 2 bases from J, with 4 bases between. The germline V gene has CDR1 PRHDT and CDR2 FYEKMQ (reference sequence). CDR3 sequence: CASSLGNYGYTF. Here the CDR3 DNA reads TGTGCCAGCAGCTTGGGGAACTATGGCTACACCTTC.

The chain uses TRBV2 and TRBJ1-1; a possible D gene is TRBD1 (6 bases). The germline V and J ends were trimmed by 6 bases and 1 base, with 12 bases remaining between them. Germline values: CDR1 SNHLY, CDR2 FYNNEI. The CDR3 totals 14 residues. The CDR3 DNA sequence: TGTGCCAGCAGATACAGGGCAGGGAACACTGAAGCTTTCTTT. The encoded protein is CASRYRAGNTEAFF.

The V gene is TRBV27, the J gene TRBJ2-7, with D perhaps assigned TRBD1 or TRBD2 (6 bases each). The CDR3 loop spans 15 amino acids. Germline V CDR1 and CDR2: MNHEY, SMNVEV (reference sequence). Trimming took 5 bases from V and 0 from J, leaving 14 bases between them. Here the CDR3 reads CASSRGVGSSYEQYF. The CDR3 nucleotides read TGTGCCAGCAGTAGGGGGGTGGGCAGCTCCTACGAGCAGTACTTC.

Details on this clone: An end of the junction does not agree with germline; a read error may underlie this. The chain combines TRBV7-9 with TRBJ2-3; TRBD2 matches at 7 bases. Germline CDR1 reads SEHNR; CDR2 reads FQNEAQ (reference sequence). The CDR3 extends over 12 amino acids. The CDR3 DNA sequence: TGTGCCAGCAGCCCACCGGGGGGAGATAAGCATTTT. This codes for CASSPPGGDKHF.

The V gene is TRBV5-8, the J gene TRBJ1-1; D uncertain. Germline V lookup: CDR1 SGHTS, CDR2 YDEGEE. V was trimmed by 2 bases and J by 0 bases, leaving 8 bases between them. This CDR3 is built from 14 residues. In DNA, the CDR3 is TGTGCCAGCAGCTTCTGGACGGTGAACACTGAAGCTTTCTTT. This sequence encodes CASSFWTVNTEAFF.

The rearrangement joins TRBV5-8 to TRBJ1-2, with a tentative D call TRBD1 (5 bases). Germline V gene sequence: CDR1 SGHTS, CDR2 YDEGEE. V lost 4 bases to trimming and J lost 0 bases, with 16 bases between them. CDR3 length: 16 amino acids. The CDR3: CASSPRQSPTNYGYTF. The DNA for the CDR3 is TGTGCCAGCAGCCCGCGACAGAGCCCAACTAACTATGGCTACACCTTC.

V and J are TRBV18 and TRBJ1-1, with D possibly TRBD1 on 6 matching bases. The V gene lost 1 base and the J gene lost 1 base, with 10 bases spanning the gap. The germline CDR1 and CDR2 sequences are KGHSH and LQKENI. The CDR3 sequence is 15 residues long. The chain's CDR3 is CASSPLTGSNTEAFF. The CDR3 DNA is TGTGCCAGCTCACCACTAACAGGGTCGAACACTGAAGCTTTCTTT.

This chain uses TRBV11-2 with TRBJ2-7; the D is unclear. The CDR3 consists of 15 residues. Trimming took 0 bases from V and 4 from J, leaving 13 bases between them. From germline, CDR1 is SGHAT and CDR2 FQNNGV. The CDR3: CASSLDLQSLYEQYF. In DNA form, the CDR3 reads TGTGCCAGCAGCTTAGATCTACAGTCCCTATACGAGCAGTACTTC.

The chain employs TRBV2 and TRBJ1-5, with D uncertain. CDR1 and CDR2 (germline): SNHLY, FYNNEI. V lost 7 bases, J lost 1 base, and 5 bases lay in between. This CDR3 is built from 12 residues. CDR3 nucleotide sequence: TGTGCCAGCACGGGGAGCAATCAGCCCCAGCATTTT. It specifies CASTGSNQPQHF.